Listed below are T cell receptor beta chains from one sample, sequenced in a study of control samples from healthy donors and cancer patients. Clones were sequenced by immunoSEQ multiplex PCR, and TCRdb holds only the in-frame ones, with some missing. This sample has 25,000 to 35,000 clones, with roughly 95% found just once. The sequencing input was blood. Receptors originate from a man between 60 and 75 years old in good health. Both conserved end residues are part of each CDR3. Fields, in order: D gene, V gene, J gene, clone size, CDR3 protein, CDR3 DNA. A D gene is named only where the DNA matches it firmly. Some rows mark clone size as missing; the rest say once, few, many or name a class of expanded clone.

TRBD1	TRBV7-2	TRBJ1-3	NA	CASSLAAGGGNTIYF	TGTGCCAGCAGCTTAGCAGCAGGGGGGGGGAACACCATATATTTT
NA	TRBV15	TRBJ1-5	NA	CATSRDTGYNQPQHF	TGTGCCACCAGCAGGGATACAGGCTACAATCAGCCCCAGCATTTT
NA	TRBV7-2	TRBJ2-7	NA	CASSVRNEQYF	TGTGCCAGCAGCGTGCGGAACGAGCAGTACTTC
TRBD1	TRBV7-9	TRBJ1-2	NA	CASSPLPGQGIYGYTF	TGTGCCAGCAGCCCCCTACCGGGACAGGGTATCTATGGCTACACCTTC
TRBD1	TRBV4-1	TRBJ1-1	few	CASSQGQGVNTEAFF	TGCGCCAGCAGCCAAGGACAGGGAGTGAACACTGAAGCTTTCTTT
NA	TRBV6-5	TRBJ1-4	NA	CASSYGVAVEKLFF	TGTGCCAGCAGTTACGGGGTGGCGGTGGAAAAACTGTTTTTT
NA	TRBV6-4	TRBJ1-2	NA	CASSDSGGDGYTF	TGTGCCAGCAGTGACTCTGGGGGCGATGGCTACACCTTC
NA	TRBV4-1	TRBJ1-3	NA	CASSQVRGRGSGNTIYF	TGCGCCAGCAGCCAAGTAAGAGGGCGAGGCTCTGGAAACACCATATATTTT
NA	TRBV3-1/TRBV3-2	TRBJ1-2	NA	CASSQQGRDYGYTF	TGTGCCAGCAGCCAACAGGGCAGGGACTATGGCTACACCTTC
NA	TRBV18	TRBJ1-4	NA	CASSQRKGTTNEKLFF	TGTGCCAGCTCACAACGTAAGGGGACAACTAATGAAAAACTGTTTTTT
TRBD1	TRBV5-6	TRBJ1-2	NA	CASSPDRDYGYTF	TGTGCCAGCAGCCCGGACAGGGACTATGGCTACACCTTC
TRBD1	TRBV15	TRBJ2-1	NA	CATSRRDRGSYGEQFF	TGTGCCACCAGCAGACGTGACAGGGGTTCTTATGGGGAGCAGTTCTTC
NA	TRBV12-3/TRBV12-4	TRBJ2-7	NA	CASSTTDTYEQYF	TGTGCCAGCAGCACTACGGATACCTACGAGCAGTACTTC
TRBD1	TRBV2	TRBJ2-5	NA	CASRDRGQSGETQYF	TGTGCCAGCAGGGACAGGGGACAAAGCGGAGAGACCCAGTACTTC
TRBD1	TRBV5-1	TRBJ2-3	NA	CASSRTGGATDTQYF	TGCGCCAGCAGCCGTACAGGGGGCGCGACAGATACGCAGTATTTT
TRBD1	TRBV5-8	TRBJ1-5	NA	CASSPRTGGAPLSNQPQHF	TGTGCCAGCAGCCCCAGAACAGGGGGGGCTCCGTTAAGCAATCAGCCCCAGCATTTT